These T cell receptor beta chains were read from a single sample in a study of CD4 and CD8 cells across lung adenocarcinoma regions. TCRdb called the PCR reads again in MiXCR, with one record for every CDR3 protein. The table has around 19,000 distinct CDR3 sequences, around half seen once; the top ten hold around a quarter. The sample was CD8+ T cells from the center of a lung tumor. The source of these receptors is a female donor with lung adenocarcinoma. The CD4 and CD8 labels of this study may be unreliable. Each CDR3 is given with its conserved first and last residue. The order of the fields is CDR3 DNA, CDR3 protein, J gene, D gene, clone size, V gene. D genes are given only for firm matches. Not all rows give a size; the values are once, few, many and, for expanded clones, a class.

CDR3 DNA: TGCGCCAGCCAAAGGGACAGAGGGGGAAAACTGTTTTTT
CDR3 protein: CASQRDRGGKLFF
J gene: TRBJ1-4
D gene: TRBD1
clone size: -
V gene: TRBV10-1

CDR3 DNA: TGTGCCAACAGGGACAGGGCTAACTATGGCTACACCTTC
CDR3 protein: CANRDRANYGYTF
J gene: TRBJ1-2
D gene: TRBD1
clone size: -
V gene: TRBV6-1

CDR3 DNA: TGTGCCAGCAGCTTAGCTAGCGGGAGTTCTACAGATACGCAGTATTTT
CDR3 protein: CASSLASGSSTDTQYF
J gene: TRBJ2-3
D gene: TRBD2
clone size: once
V gene: TRBV7-2

CDR3 DNA: TGTGGCCGCAGTTCAGCGGTTACCGACAAAAACACGCAGTATTTC
CDR3 protein: CGRSSAVTDKNTQYF
J gene: TRBJ2-4
D gene: -
clone size: -
V gene: TRBV28

CDR3 DNA: TGTGCCAGCGCAGACGATATAGGGGGTCCCCACGAGCAGTACTTC
CDR3 protein: CASADDIGGPHEQYF
J gene: TRBJ2-7
D gene: -
clone size: -
V gene: TRBV6-1

CDR3 DNA: TGTGCCACCAGTGATGCACTAGCGGGAGGTCCTGAAGAGCAGTACTTC
CDR3 protein: CATSDALAGGPEEQYF
J gene: TRBJ2-5
D gene: TRBD2
clone size: -
V gene: TRBV24-1

CDR3 DNA: TGTGCCAGCGCCTGGACTAGCGTCTACGAGCAGTACTTC
CDR3 protein: CASAWTSVYEQYF
J gene: TRBJ2-7
D gene: TRBD2
clone size: -
V gene: TRBV27

CDR3 DNA: TGTGCCAGCAGTGTGGTCTGGGGGGGGGGAGAGACCCAGTACTTC
CDR3 protein: CASSVVWGGGETQYF
J gene: TRBJ2-5
D gene: TRBD2
clone size: medium-sized
V gene: TRBV6-1

CDR3 DNA: TGTGCCAGCAGTTTAGACCCCTTCAACTATGGCTACACCTTC
CDR3 protein: CASSLDPFNYGYTF
J gene: TRBJ1-2
D gene: -
clone size: few
V gene: TRBV27

CDR3 DNA: TGTGCCGGCGGGCGCGGTAGCCGTACCCAAAACACCCAGTACTTC
CDR3 protein: CAGGRGSRTQNTQYF
J gene: TRBJ2-4
D gene: -
clone size: -
V gene: TRBV6-1

CDR3 DNA: TGTGCCAGCCGCGTCCCGGGGGGGGGGACCACAGATATGCAGTACTTC
CDR3 protein: CASRVPGGGTTDMQYF
J gene: TRBJ2-4
D gene: TRBD2
clone size: -
V gene: TRBV7-2

CDR3 DNA: TGTGCCAGCAGTTTCGGACTAGCGGCGGGCGGCGAGACCCAGTTCTTC
CDR3 protein: CASSFGLAAGGETQFF
J gene: TRBJ2-1
D gene: TRBD2
clone size: -
V gene: TRBV7-2

CDR3 DNA: TGTGCCAGCAGTGAAAGACAGGGTGCGAACACAGGGGCGCAGTTTTTT
CDR3 protein: CASSERQGANTGAQFF
J gene: TRBJ2-2
D gene: TRBD1
clone size: -
V gene: TRBV6-1

CDR3 DNA: TGTGCCAGCGGGGGAGGCGGGGGCGGTGTCACAGAGACCCAGTACTTC
CDR3 protein: CASGGGGGGVTETQYF
J gene: TRBJ2-5
D gene: -
clone size: -
V gene: TRBV9

CDR3 DNA: TGTGCCAGCAGTCCGGGAGCGGGACCCTACGAGCAGTACTTC
CDR3 protein: CASSPGAGPYEQYF
J gene: TRBJ2-7
D gene: TRBD2
clone size: many
V gene: TRBV6-1

CDR3 DNA: TGTGCCAGCAGGAGGGGACCAGAGGTAGATACGCAGTATTTT
CDR3 protein: CASRRGPEVDTQYF
J gene: TRBJ2-3
D gene: -
clone size: many
V gene: TRBV6-1

CDR3 DNA: TGTGCGGGCCGTCAGGCTGGGGGCACCGGTGCGCAGTATTTT
CDR3 protein: CAGRQAGGTGAQYF
J gene: TRBJ2-3
D gene: -
clone size: -
V gene: TRBV6-1

CDR3 DNA: TGTGCCAGCAGTCGATACAGGGGCACCTACGAGCAGTACTTC
CDR3 protein: CASSRYRGTYEQYF
J gene: TRBJ2-7
D gene: TRBD1
clone size: few
V gene: TRBV27

CDR3 DNA: TGTGGCAGCACCGCGAGGCGGAGAGCCAAAAACATGCAGTACTTC
CDR3 protein: CGSTARRRAKNMQYF
J gene: TRBJ2-4
D gene: -
clone size: once
V gene: TRBV27

CDR3 DNA: TGTGCCAGCAGCTTAGGTACTAGCGGGGTTTACAATGAGCAGTTCTTC
CDR3 protein: CASSLGTSGVYNEQFF
J gene: TRBJ2-1
D gene: TRBD2
clone size: -
V gene: TRBV11-3

CDR3 DNA: TGTGCGGGGATATGGGGCTCTGGCCAAGATACGCAGTATTTC
CDR3 protein: CAGIWGSGQDTQYF
J gene: TRBJ2-3
D gene: -
clone size: -
V gene: TRBV10-3

CDR3 DNA: TGTGCTAGCAGCGGGGGATCGGGACAGGGGAACACCGGGGCGCAGTATTTT
CDR3 protein: CASSGGSGQGNTGAQYF
J gene: TRBJ2-3
D gene: TRBD1
clone size: -
V gene: TRBV7-7

CDR3 DNA: TGTGCCAGCACCCTAGCGGGAGTGCCAGATACGCAGTATTTT
CDR3 protein: CASTLAGVPDTQYF
J gene: TRBJ2-3
D gene: TRBD2
clone size: many
V gene: TRBV6-1

CDR3 DNA: TGTGCCAGCAGCTCCCCAGGGGGCCCTTCCCCAGAGACCCAGTACTTC
CDR3 protein: CASSSPGGPSPETQYF
J gene: TRBJ2-5
D gene: TRBD1
clone size: few
V gene: TRBV6-1

CDR3 DNA: TGTGCCAGCAGTGCGGGACAGTGGTCCAAAAATATTCAGTACTTC
CDR3 protein: CASSAGQWSKNIQYF
J gene: TRBJ2-4
D gene: TRBD1
clone size: -
V gene: TRBV6-1

CDR3 DNA: TGTGCCAGTCACCGGGACAGGGTAGGAAAACTGTACTTC
CDR3 protein: CASHRDRVGKLYF
J gene: TRBJ2-4
D gene: TRBD1
clone size: -
V gene: TRBV6-1

CDR3 DNA: TGTGCCAGCAGCTCAAAAATTGATGCCGGGGAGCTGTTTTTT
CDR3 protein: CASSSKIDAGELFF
J gene: TRBJ2-2
D gene: -
clone size: -
V gene: TRBV7-7

CDR3 DNA: TGTGCCAGCGGGACGGGGCTGTTTGGCAAAGATACGCAGTACTTT
CDR3 protein: CASGTGLFGKDTQYF
J gene: TRBJ2-3
D gene: -
clone size: -
V gene: TRBV12-3/TRBV12-4

CDR3 DNA: TGTGCCAGCAGAGGGCGTGTAGAAGAGACCCAGTACTTC
CDR3 protein: CASRGRVEETQYF
J gene: TRBJ2-5
D gene: -
clone size: -
V gene: TRBV27

CDR3 DNA: TGTGCCAGCAGTGATCCACTCAAAGGGGGGAGGACAGGGAAGCTGTATTTT
CDR3 protein: CASSDPLKGGRTGKLYF
J gene: TRBJ2-3
D gene: TRBD1
clone size: -
V gene: TRBV10-3

CDR3 DNA: TGTGCCAGCAGCGTAGAAAAACTAGCGGGAGTAGGGGGGACCGGGGAGCTGTTTTTT
CDR3 protein: CASSVEKLAGVGGTGELFF
J gene: TRBJ2-2
D gene: TRBD2
clone size: -
V gene: TRBV9

CDR3 DNA: TGTGCCAGCACCCCGGGACACCAATCCTACGAGCAGTACTTC
CDR3 protein: CASTPGHQSYEQYF
J gene: TRBJ2-7
D gene: -
clone size: -
V gene: TRBV12-3/TRBV12-4

CDR3 DNA: TGTGCCAGCAGCCCCGGGAACCGCGATGAGCAGTTCTTC
CDR3 protein: CASSPGNRDEQFF
J gene: TRBJ2-1
D gene: -
clone size: -
V gene: TRBV6-4

CDR3 DNA: TGTGCCAGCAGTTTCCACGGTGGTGGCGAGCAGTACTTC
CDR3 protein: CASSFHGGGEQYF
J gene: TRBJ2-7
D gene: -
clone size: few
V gene: TRBV27

CDR3 DNA: TGTGCCAGCAGCCCCCGGACTAGCGGATCCTACGAGCAGTACTTC
CDR3 protein: CASSPRTSGSYEQYF
J gene: TRBJ2-7
D gene: TRBD2
clone size: -
V gene: TRBV6-1

CDR3 DNA: TGTGCCAGCACCCCGACTAGCTCAGACATTCAGTACTTC
CDR3 protein: CASTPTSSDIQYF
J gene: TRBJ2-4
D gene: TRBD2
clone size: -
V gene: TRBV27

CDR3 DNA: TGTGCCAGCAGTGAATTCAGGACAGGGGGAACTGAAGCTTTCTTT
CDR3 protein: CASSEFRTGGTEAFF
J gene: TRBJ1-1
D gene: TRBD1
clone size: -
V gene: TRBV6-1

CDR3 DNA: TGTGCCAGCAGTGAAATATTAGGGGCCGGGGAGCTGTTTTTT
CDR3 protein: CASSEILGAGELFF
J gene: TRBJ2-2
D gene: -
clone size: few
V gene: TRBV6-1

CDR3 DNA: TGTGCCAGCACCGCGCGTGGCCCAGATACCCAGTACTTT
CDR3 protein: CASTARGPDTQYF
J gene: TRBJ2-3
D gene: -
clone size: -
V gene: TRBV27

CDR3 DNA: TGTGCCAGCAGTGAAGCTCCAGCGGGAGCCAATGAGCAGTTCTTC
CDR3 protein: CASSEAPAGANEQFF
J gene: TRBJ2-1
D gene: TRBD2
clone size: -
V gene: TRBV6-1

CDR3 DNA: TGTGCGGGGCGTCGAGCCAAAGACACGCAGTATTTC
CDR3 protein: CAGRRAKDTQYF
J gene: TRBJ2-3
D gene: -
clone size: once
V gene: TRBV27

CDR3 DNA: TGTGCCAGCGGGGGACAGTTAAACACTGAAGCTTTCTTT
CDR3 protein: CASGGQLNTEAFF
J gene: TRBJ1-1
D gene: TRBD1
clone size: -
V gene: TRBV6-1

CDR3 DNA: TGTGCCAGCAGCCCGGGGCTGGGAGTCACAGACACTCAGTACTTC
CDR3 protein: CASSPGLGVTDTQYF
J gene: TRBJ2-4
D gene: -
clone size: -
V gene: TRBV27

CDR3 DNA: TGTGCCAGCAGTGAATGGGGGAAAAGCACAGATACGCAGTATTTT
CDR3 protein: CASSEWGKSTDTQYF
J gene: TRBJ2-3
D gene: -
clone size: medium-sized
V gene: TRBV6-1

CDR3 DNA: TGCAGTGCTAGTGGGGACAGGGCCAGCGGCTATAATTCACCCCTCCACTTT
CDR3 protein: CSASGDRASGYNSPLHF
J gene: TRBJ1-6
D gene: TRBD1
clone size: -
V gene: TRBV20-1

CDR3 DNA: TGTGCTAGTGGACAGGGGGCCAAAAACATTCAGTACTTC
CDR3 protein: CASGQGAKNIQYF
J gene: TRBJ2-4
D gene: TRBD1
clone size: -
V gene: TRBV12-5

CDR3 DNA: TGTGCCAGCAGGACCCGCGGGACTAGCGGGAGTGTTGACAATGAGCAGTTCTTC
CDR3 protein: CASRTRGTSGSVDNEQFF
J gene: TRBJ2-1
D gene: TRBD2
clone size: -
V gene: TRBV27

CDR3 DNA: TGTGCCATCCGTTCGGGTAGCGGGAGAAGGGAGCAGTTCTTC
CDR3 protein: CAIRSGSGRREQFF
J gene: TRBJ2-1
D gene: TRBD2
clone size: -
V gene: TRBV10-3

CDR3 DNA: TGTGCCAGCAGCGCGGGGGGGCTTAATGAAAAACTGTTTTTT
CDR3 protein: CASSAGGLNEKLFF
J gene: TRBJ1-4
D gene: -
clone size: few
V gene: TRBV28

CDR3 DNA: TGCGGCGGCACGGTGATGCGAGACAAAAACATTCAGTACTTC
CDR3 protein: CGGTVMRDKNIQYF
J gene: TRBJ2-4
D gene: -
clone size: -
V gene: TRBV10-1

CDR3 DNA: TGTGCCAGCAGTCTACGGTTCCTTGAGGCCCAGTACTTC
CDR3 protein: CASSLRFLEAQYF
J gene: TRBJ2-5
D gene: -
clone size: -
V gene: TRBV27

CDR3 DNA: TGTGCCAGCAGTGAGGGACAGGGCGGGAATGAGCAGTTCTTC
CDR3 protein: CASSEGQGGNEQFF
J gene: TRBJ2-1
D gene: TRBD1
clone size: many
V gene: TRBV6-4

CDR3 DNA: TGTGCCAGCAGTTACTCGAGGGCGGCTAGCTCTAACTATGGCTACACCTTC
CDR3 protein: CASSYSRAASSNYGYTF
J gene: TRBJ1-2
D gene: -
clone size: -
V gene: TRBV6-5

CDR3 DNA: TGTGCCAGCAGGACCAGACGGGATACTAGCGGGGAGACCCAGTACTTC
CDR3 protein: CASRTRRDTSGETQYF
J gene: TRBJ2-5
D gene: TRBD2
clone size: -
V gene: TRBV6-1